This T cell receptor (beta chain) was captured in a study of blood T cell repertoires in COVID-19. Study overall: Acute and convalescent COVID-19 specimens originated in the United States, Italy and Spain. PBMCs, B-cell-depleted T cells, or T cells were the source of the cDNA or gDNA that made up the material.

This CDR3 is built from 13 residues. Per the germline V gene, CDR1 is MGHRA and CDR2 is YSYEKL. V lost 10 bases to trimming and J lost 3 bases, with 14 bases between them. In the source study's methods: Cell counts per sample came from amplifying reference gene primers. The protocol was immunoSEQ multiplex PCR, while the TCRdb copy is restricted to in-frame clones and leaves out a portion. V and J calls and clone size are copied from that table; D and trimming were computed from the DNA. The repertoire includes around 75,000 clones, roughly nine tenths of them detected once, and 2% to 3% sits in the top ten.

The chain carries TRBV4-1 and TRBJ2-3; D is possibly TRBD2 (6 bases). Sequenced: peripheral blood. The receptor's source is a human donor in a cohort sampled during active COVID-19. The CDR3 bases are TGCGCCACCTCCCCGACTAGAACAGATACGCAGTATTTT. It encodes CATSPTRTDTQYF.